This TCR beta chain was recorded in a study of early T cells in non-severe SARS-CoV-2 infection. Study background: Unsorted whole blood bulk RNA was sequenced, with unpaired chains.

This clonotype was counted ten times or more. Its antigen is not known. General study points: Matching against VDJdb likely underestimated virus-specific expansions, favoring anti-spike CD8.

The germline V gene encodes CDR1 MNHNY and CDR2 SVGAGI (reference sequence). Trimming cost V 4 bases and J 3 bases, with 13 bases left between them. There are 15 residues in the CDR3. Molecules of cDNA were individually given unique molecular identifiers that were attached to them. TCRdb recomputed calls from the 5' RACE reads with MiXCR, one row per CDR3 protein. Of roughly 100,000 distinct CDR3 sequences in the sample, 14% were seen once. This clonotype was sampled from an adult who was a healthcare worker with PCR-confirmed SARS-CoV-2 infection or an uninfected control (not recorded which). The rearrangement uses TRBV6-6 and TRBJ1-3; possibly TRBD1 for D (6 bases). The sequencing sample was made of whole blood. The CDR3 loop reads CASSLQGPFGNTIYF. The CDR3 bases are TGTGCCAGCAGTTTACAGGGTCCGTTTGGAAACACCATATATTTT.